The 17 T cell receptor beta chains below were found in one sample sequenced in a study of cytomegalovirus exposure and HLA in healthy donors. In the PCR, 60 Vbeta and 13 Jbeta primers were used. Assay: immunoSEQ multiplex PCR; the TCRdb copy retains only in-frame clones and omits some. The table includes roughly 160,000 clones, around three quarters detected once. Sequencing used PBMCs. Receptors originate from a woman in her twenties or thirties in good health and CMV-seronegative.

The V gene is TRBV4-2, the J gene TRBJ2-1; 8 nucleotides agree with TRBD2. The length of the CDR3 is 15 residues. V was clipped by 0 bases and J by 4 bases; unmatched bases: 2. The germline V gene has CDR1 LGHNA and CDR2 YNFKEQ. The CDR3 spells CASSQDTGGYNEQFF. The CDR3 DNA sequence: TGTGCCAGCAGCCAAGATACGGGGGGGTACAATGAGCAGTTCTTC.

J is TRBJ2-7 and V is TRBV5-6; the match to TRBD1 covers 9 bases. Germline values: CDR1 SGHDT, CDR2 YYEEEE. J was trimmed by 2 bases and V by 4 bases; bases with no gene match: 4. The CDR3 has 14 residues. The DNA of the CDR3 is TGTGCCAGCAGCCGCGGGGACAGGGCCTACGAGCAGTACTTC. This sequence encodes CASSRGDRAYEQYF.

This chain uses TRBV19 with TRBJ2-1, with D perhaps matching TRBD2 (5 bases). The germline V gene has CDR1 LNHDA and CDR2 SQIVND (reference sequence). The CDR3 is made up of 13 amino acids. V lost 5 bases and J lost 4, with 9 bases in between. This CDR3 is CASSPRGYNEQFF. CDR3 nucleotide sequence: TGTGCCAGTAGTCCTCGGGGATACAATGAGCAGTTCTTC.

This clone was counted a single time. The genes are TRBV2 and TRBJ1-6, with a weak D call TRBD1 (5 bases). This CDR3 is built from 16 residues. With 2 bases removed from V and 8 bases from J, the gap between germline ends came to 16 bases. Germline-derived CDR1 and CDR2 are SNHLY and FYNNEI. In nucleotides, the CDR3 is TGTGCCAGCAGTGAACCCTTAGGGGTGGATGATTCACCCCTCCACTTT. Its protein is CASSEPLGVDDSPLHF.

The chain recombines TRBV28 with TRBJ2-1, with D possibly being TRBD2 (5 bases). Germline CDR1 is MDHEN and CDR2 is SYDVKM. V was clipped by 8 bases and J by 12 bases, with 17 bases between them. The CDR3 has 12 amino acids. CDR3 loop: CASESGERVQFF. Written as DNA, the CDR3 is TGTGCCAGCGAGTCTGGGGAGAGGGTGCAGTTCTTC.

The rearrangement joins TRBV19 to TRBJ2-1; TRBD2 is a possible D gene (5 bases). Trimming removed 2 bases from V and 0 bases from J, with 8 bases in between. Germline V gene sequence: CDR1 LNHDA, CDR2 SQIVND (reference sequence). The length of the CDR3 is 15 residues. CDR3 DNA sequence: TGTGCCAGTAGTATAATAACTAGCTCCTACAATGAGCAGTTCTTC. Its protein is CASSIITSSYNEQFF.

The chain combines TRBV5-4 with TRBJ2-1, with 8 nucleotides matching TRBD2. CDR3 length: 16 residues. Per germline, CDR1 SGHNT and CDR2 YYREEE (reference sequence). V lost 4 bases, J lost 5 bases, and 11 bases stayed unmatched. The DNA of the CDR3 is TGTGCCAGCAGCCCCGGCGGGGCGGGGGGTCACAATGAGCAGTTCTTC. This sequence encodes CASSPGGAGGHNEQFF.

The chain is built from TRBV10-2 and TRBJ2-3, with TRBD2 matching over 10 bases. V lost 3 bases, J lost 5 bases, and 5 bases stayed unmatched. This CDR3 is 15 amino acids long. From germline, CDR1 is WSHSY and CDR2 SAAADI. The CDR3 sequence: CASSEERGGVDTQYF. DNA of the CDR3: TGCGCCAGCAGTGAAGAGCGGGGGGGCGTAGATACGCAGTATTTT.

This clone appeared a single time. V gene TRBV15 combines with J gene TRBJ1-2; D may be TRBD1 (5 bases). CDR1 LNHNV and CDR2 YYDKDF come from the germline V gene (reference sequence). Trimming pared 2 bases from V and 1 base from J, leaving 14 bases between. The CDR3 extends over 16 amino acids. CDR3 amino acids: CATSRYGTGVNYGYTF. DNA for the CDR3: TGTGCCACCAGCAGATACGGAACAGGCGTTAACTATGGCTACACCTTC. The whole variable domain, remainder taken from reference TRBV15 and TRBJ1-2, is DAMVIQNPRYQVTQFGKPVTLSCSQTLNHNVMYWYQQKSSQAPKLLFHYYDKDFNNEADTPDNFQSRRPNTSFCFLDIRSPGLGDTAMYLCATSRYGTGVNYGYTFGSGTRLTVV.

The chain joins TRBV28 to TRBJ2-3; 8 bases align to TRBD1. The CDR3 extends over 17 amino acids. Germline lookup yields CDR1 MDHEN and CDR2 SYDVKM. Trimming cost V 2 bases and J 0 bases; bases outside gene matches: 7. Here the CDR3 DNA reads TGTGCCAGCAGTTTAACCCTACAGGGGGTAAGCACAGATACGCAGTATTTT. As protein: CASSLTLQGVSTDTQYF.

The chain combines TRBV5-6 with TRBJ1-2, with D perhaps TRBD1 (5 bases). Germline values: CDR1 SGHDT, CDR2 YYEEEE. V lost 4 bases and J 5 bases, leaving 15 bases between the germline ends. CDR3 size: 14 residues. Here the CDR3 reads CASSPGGVWYGYTF. The DNA for the CDR3 is TGTGCCAGCAGCCCCGGGGGGGTATGGTATGGCTACACCTTC.

The chain combines TRBV9 with TRBJ2-3, with 7 bases lining up with TRBD2. V lost 3 bases and J lost 0; bases outside the gene matches: 7. Germline CDR1 and CDR2: SGDLS and YYNGEE. This CDR3 has 16 amino acids. DNA of the CDR3: TGTGCCAGCAGCGAAGTCAGCGGGACTAGCACAGATACGCAGTATTTT. It translates to CASSEVSGTSTDTQYF.

This clone was picked up a small number of times. The CDR3 nucleotides read TGTGCCAGCACCCCTCCGGGACAGGGGCCCGGGGAGCTGTTTTTT. Amino acid sequence: CASTPPGQGPGELFF. The rearrangement uses TRBV28 and TRBJ2-2, with TRBD1 matching over 10 bases. CDR1 and CDR2 (germline): MDHEN, SYDVKM. This CDR3 region has 15 residues. V trimming: 7 bases; J trimming: 6 bases; junction bases outside the gene matches: 8.

The rearrangement uses TRBV5-5 and TRBJ2-7; TRBD2 is a possible D gene (5 bases). In germline, CDR1 is SGHKS, CDR2 YYEKEE (reference sequence). The length of the CDR3 is 17 residues. V lost 5 bases to trimming and J lost 2 bases, with 23 bases between them. This CDR3 is CASSSAVSDATTYEQYF. Written as DNA, the CDR3 is TGTGCCAGCAGTTCCGCCGTTAGCGACGCGACGACCTACGAGCAGTACTTC.

The V and J genes are TRBV11-2 and TRBJ1-3; 7 nucleotides match TRBD1. In germline, CDR1 is SGHAT, CDR2 FQNNGV. V shed 5 bases and J 0 bases; nucleotides not matched to a gene: 13. The CDR3 runs 18 residues. CDR3 region: CASSPRQGAMYSGNTIYF. CDR3 bases: TGTGCCAGCAGCCCTAGACAGGGCGCAATGTACTCTGGAAACACCATATATTTT.

The chain uses TRBV5-4 and TRBJ1-2, with 10 bases aligning to TRBD1. Trimming cost V 0 bases and J 7 bases; bases outside gene matches: 9. CDR3 length: 16 amino acids. CDR1 is SGHNT, CDR2 YYREEE, per germline (reference sequence). The CDR3 spells CASSLGTGTGVAGYTF. Written as DNA, the CDR3 is TGTGCCAGCAGCTTGGGTACCGGGACAGGGGTTGCTGGCTACACCTTC.

This clone was detected a few times. This rearrangement joins TRBV28 to TRBJ1-1, with a possible D match to TRBD1 (5 bases). V was trimmed by 4 bases and J by 3 bases, leaving 9 bases between them. This CDR3 has 13 amino acids. Germline CDR1 reads MDHEN; CDR2 reads SYDVKM. Here the CDR3 reads CASSSDSYTEAFF. The CDR3 nucleotides read TGTGCCAGCAGTTCCGACAGTTACACTGAAGCTTTCTTT.